The 28 T cell receptor beta chains below were found in one sample sequenced in a study of blood T cell repertoires in COVID-19. Method: immunoSEQ multiplex PCR; TCRdb's copy keeps in-frame clones and lacks some. The profile covers about 210,000 clones, with 92% appearing a single time and 1% to 1.5% taken by the ten largest. The material sequenced was peripheral blood. These receptors were obtained from a man aged 25-40 years with acute or convalescent COVID-19.

The V call is TRBV27, the J call TRBJ2-7, with a tentative D call TRBD1 (6 bases). V dropped 8 bases and J dropped 5 bases, with 19 bases sitting between them. In germline, CDR1 is MNHEY, CDR2 SMNVEV (reference sequence). This CDR3 has 14 amino acids. CDR3 loop: CASGGAGGLHEQYF. CDR3 nucleotides: TGTGCCAGCGGGGGCGCGGGCGGGTTACACGAGCAGTACTTC.

The V and J genes are TRBV18 and TRBJ2-7; 8 nucleotides agree with TRBD2. CDR1 is KGHSH and CDR2 is LQKENI in the germline V gene. The CDR3 is made up of 15 amino acids. The trim removed 3 bases at V and 5 bases at J, leaving 9 bases unmatched. The CDR3 reads CASSPRSGRENEQYF. CDR3 nucleotides: TGTGCCAGCTCACCGAGGAGCGGGAGAGAGAACGAGCAGTACTTC.

The genes are TRBV4-2 and TRBJ2-5; 8 positions match TRBD2. From germline, CDR1 is LGHNA and CDR2 YNFKEQ. J was trimmed by 5 bases and V by 1 base; bases with no gene match: 6. The length of the CDR3 is 15 residues. The CDR3 sequence: CASSQGVSGEETQYF. In DNA form, the CDR3 reads TGTGCCAGCAGCCAAGGGGTTAGCGGGGAGGAGACCCAGTACTTC.

This clone was counted once. The chain recombines TRBV5-6 with TRBJ1-2; D is possibly TRBD1 (6 bases). Germline CDR1 reads SGHDT; CDR2 reads YYEEEE. This CDR3 is built from 14 residues. Trimming pared 0 bases from V and 6 bases from J, leaving 12 bases between. The CDR3 loop reads CASSLANRDHGYTF. The CDR3 DNA is TGTGCCAGCAGCTTGGCGAACAGGGACCATGGCTACACCTTC.

This chain links TRBV3-1 (or the pseudogene TRBV3-2) with TRBJ2-1, with 7 bases identical to TRBD2. The V and J ends lost 0 bases and 6 bases, in that order; junction bases with no gene match: 5. The germline V gene encodes CDR1 LGHDT and CDR2 YNNKEL (reference sequence). The CDR3 runs to 15 residues. The CDR3 loop reads CASSQEGGGRNEQFF. CDR3 bases: TGTGCCAGCAGCCAAGAAGGCGGGGGACGCAATGAGCAGTTCTTC.

The chain recombines TRBV30 with TRBJ2-7, with a possible D match to TRBD2 (5 bases). There are 12 residues in the CDR3. V was pared by 6 bases and J by 4 bases, with 13 bases between. CDR1 and CDR2 (germline): GTSNPN, SVGIG (reference sequence). CDR3 sequence reads: CACHPPGYEQYF. CDR3 nucleotide sequence: TGTGCCTGCCATCCACCGGGGTACGAGCAGTACTTC.

This chain uses TRBV5-1 with TRBJ2-4, with D possibly being TRBD1 (5 bases). Trimming shortened V by 0 bases and J by 0 bases, and 7 bases separated the two germline ends. The CDR3 covers 15 residues. Germline V gene data show CDR1 as SGHRS and CDR2 as YFSETQ. CDR3 loop: CASSLAQAAKNIQYF. CDR3 bases: TGCGCCAGCAGCTTGGCACAGGCAGCCAAAAACATTCAGTACTTC.

This chain joins TRBV16 and TRBJ1-3; D is ambiguous. The CDR3 loop spans 14 amino acids. V dropped 4 bases and J dropped 0 bases, with 7 bases sitting between them. Germline CDR1 reads KGHSY; CDR2 reads FQNENV. The CDR3 loop is CASSRRDSGNTIYF. The DNA for the CDR3 is TGTGCCAGCAGCCGCCGGGACTCTGGAAACACCATATATTTT.

The CDR3 DNA follows: TGTGCCAGCAGCTTGGACAGAAATCAGCCCCAGCATTTT. Its protein product is CASSLDRNQPQHF. J is TRBJ1-5 and V is TRBV12-3 or TRBV12-4, with D possibly TRBD1 on 6 matching bases. V lost 6 bases and J lost 4, with 10 bases in between. This CDR3 region has 13 residues.

The V and J genes are TRBV28 and TRBJ1-5; 7 nucleotides match TRBD1. CDR3 length: 15 residues. The V gene end was trimmed by 2 bases and the J gene end by 4 bases; junction bases not matched to a gene: 5. Germline V gene sequence: CDR1 MDHEN, CDR2 SYDVKM. CDR3 coding DNA: TGTGCCAGCAGTTTAAAGGGGGCTGGTAATCAGCCCCAGCATTTT. Protein: CASSLKGAGNQPQHF. The full variable domain, with the rest looked up from reference TRBV28 and TRBJ1-5, is DVKVTQSSRYLVKRTGEKVFLECVQDMDHENMFWYRQDPGLGLRLIYFSYDVKMKEKGDIPEGYSVSREKKERFSLILESASTNQTSMYLCASSLKGAGNQPQHFGDGTRLSIL.

Only one count was recorded for this clone. The CDR3, as DNA: TGTGCCAGTCGCCCAACTGGACAGATCCTGTCGGAGCAGTACTTC. Protein product: CASRPTGQILSEQYF. This sequence joins TRBV19 and TRBJ2-7; maybe TRBD1 (6 bases). The germline V gene has CDR1 LNHDA and CDR2 SQIVND (reference sequence). This CDR3 has 15 residues. Trimming took 8 bases from V and 7 from J, leaving 24 bases between them.

This clone appeared a single time. The chain employs TRBV11-2 and TRBJ1-3; a weak D match, TRBD1 (5 bases). The V gene lost 1 base and the J gene lost 4 bases, with 8 bases spanning the gap. This CDR3 is 14 amino acids long. Looked up from germline, CDR1 is SGHAT and CDR2 is FQNNGV. The DNA for the CDR3 is TGTGCCAGCAGCTTAGTAGGGGTCGGAAACACCATATATTTT. The encoded protein is CASSLVGVGNTIYF.

The chain links TRBV28 to TRBJ1-5; D possibly corresponds to TRBD1 (6 bases). This CDR3 has 13 amino acids. The V end lost 3 bases, the J end lost 6 bases, and 9 bases lay between the germline ends. Germline CDR1 and CDR2: MDHEN and SYDVKM. As DNA, the CDR3 is TGTGCCAGCAGTTTCGGGGGGGCTCAGCCCCAGCATTTT. This translates into CASSFGGAQPQHF. Looking up the rest from reference TRBV28 and TRBJ1-5 gives the full variable domain: DVKVTQSSRYLVKRTGEKVFLECVQDMDHENMFWYRQDPGLGLRLIYFSYDVKMKEKGDIPEGYSVSREKKERFSLILESASTNQTSMYLCASSFGGAQPQHFGDGTRLSIL.

The J gene is TRBJ2-5, the V gene TRBV5-1, with 13 bases fitting TRBD2. J was trimmed by 7 bases and V by 4 bases; bases with no gene match: 13. The CDR3 is 17 residues long. Germline assignment: CDR1 SGHRS and CDR2 YFSETQ. The CDR3 sequence: CASSPVTTSGGVRTQYF. The CDR3 region has the DNA TGCGCCAGCAGCCCGGTGACCACTAGCGGGGGGGTTCGGACCCAGTACTTC.

This clone was observed a handful of times. The V and J genes are TRBV28 and TRBJ1-6; no firm D call. V lost 2 bases and J 9 bases, leaving 14 bases between the germline ends. Germline V CDR1 and CDR2: MDHEN, SYDVKM. CDR3 length equals 15 residues. As DNA, the CDR3 is TGTGCCAGCAGTTTAAATTCGGTTCGGGTTTCACCCCTCCACTTT. This codes for CASSLNSVRVSPLHF.

The chain employs TRBV19 and TRBJ1-1; 10 bases are shared with TRBD1. Unmatched junction bases numbered 8, after V lost 1 base and J lost 6 bases. Germline lookup yields CDR1 LNHDA and CDR2 SQIVND (reference sequence). The CDR3 loop spans 16 amino acids. The CDR3 region has the DNA TGTGCCAGTAGTATAGGGGGACAGGGGAGAGGAGCTGAAGCTTTCTTT. It is translated as CASSIGGQGRGAEAFF.

The chain links TRBV19 to TRBJ2-7; D remains ambiguous. V was shortened by 5 bases and J by 6 bases, with 11 bases between the two germline ends. The CDR3 loop spans 12 amino acids. Germline CDR1 LNHDA, CDR2 SQIVND (reference sequence). CDR3 nucleotides: TGTGCCAGTAGTCCCGGAGCCTTCGAGCAGTACTTC. Encoded protein: CASSPGAFEQYF.

The rearrangement joins TRBV28 to TRBJ2-5, with a tentative D call TRBD2 (5 bases). V gave up 5 bases and J gave up 0 bases, with 13 bases separating them. Germline V gene data show CDR1 as MDHEN and CDR2 as SYDVKM. The CDR3 spans 15 residues. CDR3 DNA: TGTGCCAGCAGTCCCCGGGATTGGTACCAAGAGACCCAGTACTTC. Translated: CASSPRDWYQETQYF.

This sequence joins TRBV5-6 and TRBJ1-1, with 7 bases lining up with TRBD1. The CDR3 is made up of 14 amino acids. Germline V gives CDR1 SGHDT, CDR2 YYEEEE. Losses at the gene ends were 4 bases for V and 1 base for J; bases not matched to a gene: 4. The CDR3 DNA is TGTGCCAGCAGCCCGGGACAGAGGAACACTGAAGCTTTCTTT. Its translation is CASSPGQRNTEAFF.

A few counts support this clone. This chain connects TRBV19 to TRBJ2-1; D is unresolved. The CDR3 is made up of 15 amino acids. Germline V gene data show CDR1 as LNHDA and CDR2 as SQIVND (reference sequence). With 5 bases removed from V and 0 bases from J, the gap between germline ends came to 11 bases. CDR3 nucleotides: TGTGCCAGTAGTTCACAGATTAGCTCCTACAATGAGCAGTTCTTC. As protein: CASSSQISSYNEQFF.

J is TRBJ1-2 and V is TRBV27, with D possibly being TRBD1 (6 bases). Trimming removed 5 bases from V and 7 bases from J, with 17 bases in between. The CDR3 runs to 14 residues. The germline CDR1 and CDR2 sequences are MNHEY and SMNVEV (reference sequence). The CDR3 sequence: CASSGRQGYRGYTF. In DNA, the CDR3 is TGTGCCAGCAGTGGTCGGCAGGGGTATCGTGGCTACACCTTC.

This chain links TRBV5-1 with TRBJ2-2; possibly TRBD1 for D (5 bases). This CDR3 spans 14 amino acids. With 0 bases removed from V and 4 bases from J, the gap between germline ends came to 7 bases. Germline CDR1 is SGHRS and CDR2 is YFSETQ. The CDR3 loop is CASSLGQTTGELFF. CDR3 in DNA: TGCGCCAGCAGCTTGGGACAGACCACCGGGGAGCTGTTTTTT. Supplemented by reference TRBV5-1 and TRBJ2-2, the full variable domain reads KAGVTQTPRYLIKTRGQQVTLSCSPISGHRSVSWYQQTPGQGLQFLFEYFSETQRNKGNFPGRFSGRQFSNSRSEMNVSTLELGDSALYLCASSLGQTTGELFFGEGSRLTVL.

The chain has TRBV29-1 and TRBJ2-7, with D uncertain. V shed 2 bases and J shed 5 bases, with 13 bases lying between them. Per germline, CDR1 SQVTM and CDR2 ANQGSEA. This CDR3 has 13 amino acids. CDR3 amino acids: CSVERSRKDEQYF. For the CDR3, the DNA is TGCAGCGTTGAAAGGTCGAGGAAGGACGAGCAGTACTTC.

The rearrangement joins TRBV27 to TRBJ1-5, with D unresolved. The germline V gene has CDR1 MNHEY and CDR2 SMNVEV (reference sequence). The CDR3 length is 13 residues. V dropped 0 bases and J dropped 6 bases, with 6 bases sitting between them. CDR3 sequence: CASSLSEGQPQHF. CDR3 sequence (DNA): TGTGCCAGCAGTTTATCGGAGGGTCAGCCCCAGCATTTT.

V is TRBV5-1 and J is TRBJ2-1, with 12 bases aligning to TRBD2. The CDR3 loop spans 16 amino acids. The V segment lost 4 bases and the J segment 1 base; nucleotides outside the gene matches: 3. The V gene's germline CDR1 is SGHRS and CDR2 YFSETQ. As DNA, the CDR3 is TGCGCCAGCAGCGCGACTAGCGGGGGTTCCTACAATGAGCAGTTCTTC. Residues: CASSATSGGSYNEQFF. The full variable domain, rest sourced from reference TRBV5-1 and TRBJ2-1, is KAGVTQTPRYLIKTRGQQVTLSCSPISGHRSVSWYQQTPGQGLQFLFEYFSETQRNKGNFPGRFSGRQFSNSRSEMNVSTLELGDSALYLCASSATSGGSYNEQFFGPGTRLTVL.

The rearrangement links TRBV2 to TRBJ2-2; 7 bases align to TRBD2. This CDR3 is 13 amino acids long. V gave up 8 bases and J gave up 8 bases; unmatched junction bases: 8. CDR1 SNHLY and CDR2 FYNNEI come from the germline V gene. In DNA, the CDR3 is TGTGCCAGCGACGTCAGCGGGAAGGGGGAGCTGTTTTTT. The encoded protein is CASDVSGKGELFF.

V usage is TRBV28 and J usage is TRBJ1-5, with D possibly TRBD1 on 6 matching bases. The CDR3 covers 15 residues. Germline V gives CDR1 MDHEN, CDR2 SYDVKM. Trimming stripped 2 bases from V and 6 bases from J, with 14 bases between. The CDR3 DNA reads TGTGCCAGCAGTTTAGGTTCAGGGGCGGTTCAGCCCCAGCATTTT. Its protein product is CASSLGSGAVQPQHF.

J is TRBJ2-7 and V is TRBV27, with 8 positions matching TRBD2. The CDR3 is 14 amino acids. V lost 6 bases to trimming and J lost 2 bases; unmatched junction nucleotides: 6. Germline V lookup: CDR1 MNHEY, CDR2 SMNVEV (reference sequence). In DNA form, the CDR3 reads TGTGCCAGCAGACCGGGACTAGAAGCCTACGAGCAGTACTTC. It codes for CASRPGLEAYEQYF.